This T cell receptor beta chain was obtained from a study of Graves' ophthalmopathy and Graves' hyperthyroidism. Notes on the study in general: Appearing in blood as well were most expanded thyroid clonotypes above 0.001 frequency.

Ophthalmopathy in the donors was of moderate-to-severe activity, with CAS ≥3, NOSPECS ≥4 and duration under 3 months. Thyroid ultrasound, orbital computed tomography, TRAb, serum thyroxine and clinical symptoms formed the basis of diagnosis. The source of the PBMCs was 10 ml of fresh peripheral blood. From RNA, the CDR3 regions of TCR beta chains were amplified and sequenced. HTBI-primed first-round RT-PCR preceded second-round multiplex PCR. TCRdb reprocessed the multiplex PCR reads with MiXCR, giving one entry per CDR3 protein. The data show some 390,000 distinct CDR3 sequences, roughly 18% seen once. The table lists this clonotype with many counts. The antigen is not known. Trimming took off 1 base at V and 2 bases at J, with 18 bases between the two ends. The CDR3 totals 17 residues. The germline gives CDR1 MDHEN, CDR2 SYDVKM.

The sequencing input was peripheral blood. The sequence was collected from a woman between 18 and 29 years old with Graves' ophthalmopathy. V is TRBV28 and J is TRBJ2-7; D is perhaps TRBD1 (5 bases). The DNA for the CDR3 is TGTGCCAGCAGTTTATTTGGGTTTTACAGGATAACCTACGAGCAGTACTTC. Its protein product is CASSLFGFYRITYEQYF.